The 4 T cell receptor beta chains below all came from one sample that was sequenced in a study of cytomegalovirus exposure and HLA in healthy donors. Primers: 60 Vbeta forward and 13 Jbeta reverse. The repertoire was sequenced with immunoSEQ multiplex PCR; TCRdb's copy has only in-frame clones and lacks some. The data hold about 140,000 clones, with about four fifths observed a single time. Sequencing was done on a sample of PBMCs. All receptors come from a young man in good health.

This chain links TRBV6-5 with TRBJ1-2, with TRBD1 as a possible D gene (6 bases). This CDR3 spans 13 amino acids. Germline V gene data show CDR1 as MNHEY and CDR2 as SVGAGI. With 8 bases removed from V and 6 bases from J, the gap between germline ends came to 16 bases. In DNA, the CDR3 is TGTGCCAGCCTGGACAGAGCCGCCGATGGCTACACCTTC. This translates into CASLDRAADGYTF.

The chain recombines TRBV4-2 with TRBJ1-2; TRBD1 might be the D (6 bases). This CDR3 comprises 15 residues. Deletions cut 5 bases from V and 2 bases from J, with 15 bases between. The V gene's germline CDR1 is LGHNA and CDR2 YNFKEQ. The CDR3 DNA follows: TGTGCCAGCAGCTCCTACAGGGAGAGCAACTATGGCTACACCTTC. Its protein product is CASSSYRESNYGYTF.

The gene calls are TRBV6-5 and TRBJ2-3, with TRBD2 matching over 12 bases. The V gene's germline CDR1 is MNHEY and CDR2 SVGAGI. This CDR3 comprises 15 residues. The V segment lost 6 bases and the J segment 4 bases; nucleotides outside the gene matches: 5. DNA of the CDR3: TGTGCCAGCAGCTGGACTAGCGGGACGCCAGATACGCAGTATTTT. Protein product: CASSWTSGTPDTQYF.

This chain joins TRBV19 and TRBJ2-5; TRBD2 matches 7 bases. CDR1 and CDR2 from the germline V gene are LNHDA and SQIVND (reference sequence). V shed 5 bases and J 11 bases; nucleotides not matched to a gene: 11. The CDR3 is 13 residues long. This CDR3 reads CASSSNRGDRQYF. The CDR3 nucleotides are TGTGCCAGTAGTTCAAATCGGGGGGATAGGCAGTACTTC.